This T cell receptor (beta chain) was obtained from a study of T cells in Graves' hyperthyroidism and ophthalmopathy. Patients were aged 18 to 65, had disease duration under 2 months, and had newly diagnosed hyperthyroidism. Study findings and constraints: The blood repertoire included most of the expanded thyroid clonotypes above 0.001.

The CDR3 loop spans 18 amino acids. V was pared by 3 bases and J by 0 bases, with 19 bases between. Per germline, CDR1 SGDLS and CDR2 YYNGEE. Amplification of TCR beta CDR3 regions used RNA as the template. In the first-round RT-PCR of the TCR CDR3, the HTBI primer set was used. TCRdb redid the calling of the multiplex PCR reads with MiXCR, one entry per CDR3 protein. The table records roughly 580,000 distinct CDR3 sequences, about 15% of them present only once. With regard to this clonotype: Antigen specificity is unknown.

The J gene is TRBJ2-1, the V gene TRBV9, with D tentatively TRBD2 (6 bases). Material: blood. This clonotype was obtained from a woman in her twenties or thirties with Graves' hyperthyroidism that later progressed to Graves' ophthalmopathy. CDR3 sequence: CASSAHSGTSSSYNEQFF. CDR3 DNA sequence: TGTGCCAGCAGCGCTCATTCAGGGACTTCGAGCTCCTACAATGAGCAGTTCTTC.